The 2 T cell receptor beta chains in this list originate from one sample, sequenced in a study of cytomegalovirus exposure and HLA in healthy donors. The PCR ran on 60 Vbeta and 13 Jbeta primers. Sequencing was performed with immunoSEQ multiplex PCR; in TCRdb, only in-frame clones are kept and a portion is missing. This sample carries roughly 80,000 clones, around 67% of them seen once, and the ten largest clones take around 6.9%. Specimen: PBMCs. Receptor source: a woman between 50 and 59 years old in good health and CMV-seropositive.

The rearrangement joins TRBV10-3 to TRBJ2-7; D possibly corresponds to TRBD1 (6 bases). The CDR3 extends over 13 amino acids. CDR1 and CDR2 from the germline V gene are ENHRY and SYGVKD. The V end lost 3 bases, the J end lost 4 bases, and 10 bases lay between the germline ends. The CDR3 coding sequence is TGTGCCATCAGTGAAGGACAGTTATACGAGCAGTACGTC. Translated: CAISEGQLYEQYV.

This clone was found a few times. The chain is built from TRBV2 and TRBJ1-1, with D possibly being TRBD1 (6 bases). The CDR3 length is 15 residues. V lost 5 bases to trimming and J lost 0 bases, with 13 bases between them. CDR1 is SNHLY, CDR2 FYNNEI, per germline. CDR3 in amino acids: CASSSRTAMNTEAFF. For the CDR3, the DNA is TGTGCCAGCAGTTCCCGGACAGCCATGAACACTGAAGCTTTCTTT.